The source of this T cell receptor (beta chain) is a study of T cells in Graves' hyperthyroidism and ophthalmopathy. Study-wide context: Sampling of peripheral blood happened at initial diagnosis, prior to any treatment.

This clonotype was counted only a few times. Patients counted as stable if ophthalmopathy did not develop within 18 months. Recently diagnosed hyperthyroidism of less than 2 months' duration affected patients aged 18 to 65. CDR3 size: 14 residues. Germline V CDR1 and CDR2: MNHNS, SASEGT. The V end lost 3 bases, the J end lost 7 bases, and 12 bases lay between the germline ends. TCR beta CDR3 regions were amplified from RNA transcripts. TCR CDR3 regions were first amplified by RT-PCR with HTBI primers. MiXCR was run by TCRdb on the multiplex PCR reads, yielding one entry per CDR3 protein. The sample includes about 700,000 distinct CDR3 sequences, 14% seen only once; the top ten take roughly a tenth.

The TCR was taken from a woman between 18 and 29 years old with Graves' hyperthyroidism. Source material: blood. The chain employs TRBV6-1 and TRBJ2-2; a weak D match, TRBD2 (5 bases). The CDR3 loop is CASSDPIGSGELFF. CDR3 nucleotide sequence: TGTGCCAGCAGTGATCCCATTGGGAGCGGGGAGCTGTTTTTT.